The following is a T cell receptor beta chain sequence with its context. The target antigen is unknown. TCRB immunosequencing input was around 540 nanograms of biopsy DNA per sample. Generated by immunoSEQ multiplex PCR, the TCRdb table keeps only in-frame clones and is missing some. Found here are about 13,000 clones, less than 85% of them singletons; the top ten hold 5.5% to 7.5%. The sample originates from a study of T cell repertoires in ileal Crohn's disease. Study as a whole: Median disease duration was roughly 8.4 years; 35% to 45% smoked at surgery. All patients had surgery for stricturing (roughly 61%) or penetrating (roughly 39%) disease.

General study results and limits: Endoscopic recurrence occurred in every patient whose clonality exceeded 26.8%.

Trimming removed 0 bases from V and 6 bases from J, with 13 bases in between. Germline assignment: CDR1 SGHDT and CDR2 YYEEEE. The CDR3 length is 14 residues. This receptor was obtained from an adult with Crohn's disease. The sequenced sample was ileal tissue. The gene calls are TRBV5-6 and TRBJ2-7, with D possibly TRBD2 on 6 matching bases. The CDR3 bases are TGTGCCAGCAGCTTGGCACTAGTCGGGGGCGAGCAGTACTTC. It codes for CASSLALVGGEQYF.